What follows is one TCR beta chain and its context. Its target is unknown. In this CDR3 the conserved last residue, phenylalanine or tryptophan, is missing, so a read error is likely. The sample belongs to a study of neurological immune-mediated disorders. Points from the study as a whole: No clinical or MRI feature was associated with the multiple sclerosis repertoire cluster. According to phylogenetic grouping, one related-CDR3 cluster, a possible signature, contained the repertoires of 18 of 34 multiple sclerosis patients.

CDR3 length: 13 amino acids. Germline-derived CDR1 and CDR2 are DFQATT and SNEGSKA (reference sequence). Trimming removed 3 bases from V and 2 bases from J, with 11 bases in between. 2 million unsorted PBMCs were stored in RNAlater at -80 °C before RNA extraction. The cDNA was generated by 5'RACE with 10-nucleotide random UMIs. TCRdb re-derived calls from the 5' RACE reads in MiXCR, one entry per CDR3 protein. In the table there are under 70,000 distinct CDR3 sequences, around 5.2% of which are singletons. This TCR derives from a woman aged 25 to 39 with multiple sclerosis. The gene calls are TRBV20-1 and TRBJ2-7; D possibly corresponds to TRBD1 (5 bases). Sequences were obtained from PBMCs. The CDR3 loop reads CSASQGPTYEQYY. In DNA, the CDR3 is TGCAGTGCTAGCCAGGGTCCCACCTACGAGCAGTACTAC.